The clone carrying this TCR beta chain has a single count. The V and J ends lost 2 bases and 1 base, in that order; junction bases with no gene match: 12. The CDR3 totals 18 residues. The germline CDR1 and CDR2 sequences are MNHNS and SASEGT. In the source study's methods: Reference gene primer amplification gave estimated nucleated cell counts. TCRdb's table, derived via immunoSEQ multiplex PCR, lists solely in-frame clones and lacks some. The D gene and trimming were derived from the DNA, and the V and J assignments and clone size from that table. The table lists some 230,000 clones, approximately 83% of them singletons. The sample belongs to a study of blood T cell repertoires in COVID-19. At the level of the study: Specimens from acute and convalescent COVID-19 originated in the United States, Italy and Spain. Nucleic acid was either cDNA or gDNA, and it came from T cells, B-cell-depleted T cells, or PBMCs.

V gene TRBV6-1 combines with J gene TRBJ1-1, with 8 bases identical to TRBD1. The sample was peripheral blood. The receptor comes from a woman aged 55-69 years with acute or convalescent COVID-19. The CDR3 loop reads CASSELGQGARRNTEAFF. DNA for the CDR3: TGTGCCAGCAGTGAACTCGGCCAGGGGGCGCGTCGGAACACTGAAGCTTTCTTT.